Listed below are T cell receptor beta chains from one sample, sequenced in a study of regulatory T cells in long-lasting Graves disease. TCRdb re-called the multiplex PCR reads with MiXCR, one entry per CDR3 protein. In the table there are about 220,000 distinct CDR3 sequences, roughly 19% of which are singletons. These records were also assigned to another study, of T cells in Graves' hyperthyroidism and ophthalmopathy.

The sequencing used peripheral blood mononuclear cells (PBMCs), collected at new diagnosis, from a patient treated with antithyroid drugs. The source of these receptors is a woman aged 25-40 years with Graves disease. Both conserved end residues are part of each CDR3. Each record gives: J gene, D gene, clone size, V gene, CDR3 DNA, CDR3 protein. The D gene is left open where the match is weak. Clone sizes are given selectively: once, few, many, or a class where the clone is expanded.

TRBJ2-1 . many TRBV18 TGTGCCAGCTCACCGGGGGGGCAAATCTACAATGAGCAGTTCTTC CASSPGGQIYNEQFF
TRBJ2-1 TRBD2 many TRBV11-3 TGTGCCAGCAGCCGAGGACTAGCGGGGAGCTCCTACAATGAGCAGTTCTTC CASSRGLAGSSYNEQFF
TRBJ2-7 . many TRBV5-1 TGCGCCAGCAGCTTCTCCCAGTACGAGCAGTACTTC CASSFSQYEQYF
TRBJ1-1 . many TRBV30 TGTGCCTGGGTGGGGACACTGAACACTGAAGCTTTCTTT CAWVGTLNTEAFF
TRBJ1-4 . many TRBV4-1 TGCGCCAGCAGCCCGCACCGGGGAATAAGTGAAAAACTGTTTTTT CASSPHRGISEKLFF
TRBJ2-7 TRBD2 many TRBV28 TGTGCCAGCAGCCCAGGACTAGCGTACCACGAGCAGTACTTC CASSPGLAYHEQYF
TRBJ2-3 TRBD1 many TRBV28 TGTGCCAGCAGACTGGACAGGGTCACAGATACGCAGTATTTT CASRLDRVTDTQYF
TRBJ2-1 TRBD2 . TRBV2 TGTGCCAGCAGTGAAGGGGCTAGCGGAAACAATGAGCAGTTCTTC CASSEGASGNNEQFF
TRBJ2-3 TRBD2 many TRBV20-1 TGCAGTGCTAGTTTAGCGGGGGGTAGCACAGATACGCAGTATTTT CSASLAGGSTDTQYF
TRBJ2-6 . many TRBV2 TGTGCCAGCAGTGAAACCCGTTCTGGGGCCAACGTCCTGACTTTC CASSETRSGANVLTF
TRBJ1-1 . many TRBV5-5 TGCGCCAGCAGCTTGGGGGGGACGAACACTGAAGCTTTCTTT CASSLGGTNTEAFF
TRBJ2-7 TRBD1 many TRBV30 TGTGCCTGGAGAGCAGGGGGTCCCCACGAGCAGTACTTC CAWRAGGPHEQYF
TRBJ2-7 . . TRBV5-5 TGTGCCGGCAGCCAAGAATCCCCCCACGAGCAGTACTTC CAGSQESPHEQYF
TRBJ2-7 . many TRBV28 TGTGCCAGCAGAGAGGGTCCCTACGAGCAGTACTTC CASREGPYEQYF
TRBJ2-7 TRBD1 . TRBV27 TGTGCCAGCAGTTTATTAACAGGGGGCAACTACGAGCAGTACTTC CASSLLTGGNYEQYF
TRBJ2-7 TRBD2 few TRBV3-1 TGTGCCAGCAGCCAGGAGCGGGAACTCGAAGTCTACGAGCAGTACTTC CASSQERELEVYEQYF
TRBJ2-3 TRBD2 . TRBV28 TGTGCCAGCAGTTCAAGGATACTAGCGGGAGGCCGCAATAGCACAGATACGCAGTATTTT CASSSRILAGGRNSTDTQYF
TRBJ2-5 TRBD1 . TRBV19 TGTGCCAGTAGTATCAACAGGGGAGAGACCCAGTACTTC CASSINRGETQYF
TRBJ2-5 . many TRBV24-1 TGTGCCACCAGTGCTGGGACTGACCAAGAGACCCAGTACTTC CATSAGTDQETQYF
TRBJ2-1 TRBD2 few TRBV2 TGTGCCAGCAGTGAAGCTGTACTAGCGGGGGGGAATGAGCAGTTCTTC CASSEAVLAGGNEQFF
TRBJ1-3 . many TRBV5-1 TGCGCCAGCAGCAGAGAGGGTTCGGCGGCTGGAAACACCATATATTTT CASSREGSAAGNTIYF
TRBJ2-2 . many TRBV19 TGTGCCAGTAGTATGGATAGAAGCGGGGAGCTGTTTTTT CASSMDRSGELFF
TRBJ2-7 TRBD2 many TRBV11-1 TGTGCCAGCAGCTCCCGCGGGACTAGCGGGGGGAACGAGCAGTACTTC CASSSRGTSGGNEQYF
TRBJ1-3 TRBD1 many TRBV5-6 TGTGCCAGCAGCTTCGGGACAGGGTTTAGAAACACCATATATTTT CASSFGTGFRNTIYF
TRBJ1-2 . many TRBV28 TGTGCCAGCAGGTCTCCCAGGGGTAACTATGGCTACACCTTC CASRSPRGNYGYTF
TRBJ1-2 . many TRBV6-1 TGTGCCAGCAGTGAATCCCGGACAGTAGGTGGCTACACCTTC CASSESRTVGGYTF
TRBJ2-2 . many TRBV15 TGTGCCACCAGCAGCCCCCTGACCGGGGAGCTGTTTTTT CATSSPLTGELFF
TRBJ2-7 . many TRBV14 TGTGCCAGCAGCCACTTAGCATCCTACGAGCAGTACTTC CASSHLASYEQYF
TRBJ1-2 TRBD1 few TRBV7-9 TGTGCCAGCAGCCCGGGACAGGGAGTCTACTATGGCCACACCTTC CASSPGQGVYYGHTF
TRBJ1-2 . many TRBV4-1 TGCGCCAGCAGCCAAGATGCGCGGGGCGGAGGCTACACCTTC CASSQDARGGGYTF
TRBJ2-5 . . TRBV11-2 TGTGCCAGCAGCTTACGAGGCGGGGGCGAAGAGACCCAGTACTTC CASSLRGGGEETQYF
TRBJ1-1 . many TRBV6-1 TGTGCCAGCTGCTTAACCGGGACGGCGGTCGCTTTCTTT CASCLTGTAVAFF